A selection of T cell receptor beta chains follows, all from one sample in a study of regulatory and conventional T cells in RAG deficiency. The repertoire was sequenced with immunoSEQ multiplex PCR; TCRdb's copy has only in-frame clones and lacks some. Among approximately 1,000 clones listed, around four fifths were seen once. The sample comprised CD4+ effector T cells sorted from blood. The origin of the receptors is a human donor with RAG deficiency presenting as combined immunodeficiency. The conserved cysteine and the conserved F or W are not part of the CDR3 here. Each record gives: J gene, V gene, clone size, CDR3 protein. Not every row has a clone size; where given, it reads once, few, many or a size class.

>TRBJ1-2|TRBV4-3|-
ASSDVGGRRKIYGYT
>TRBJ2-1|TRBV28|-
ASTPGPYNEQF
>TRBJ2-7|TRBV5-1|-
ASSLDVYEQY
>TRBJ2-6|TRBV7-7|-
ASSSWRPQSRANVLT
>TRBJ1-5|TRBV6-5|-
ASSYGRSNQPQH
>TRBJ2-3|TRBV5-1|-
ASSLDPQDTQY
>TRBJ2-4|TRBV27|-
ASSFGGKNIQY
>TRBJ2-5|TRBV15|once
ATSRDHGVFKTQY
>TRBJ2-7|TRBV11-2|-
ASSLGIYEQY
>TRBJ2-2|TRBV25-1|-
ASSEWRYTGELF
>TRBJ2-7|TRBV5-1|-
ASSSNPYEQY
>TRBJ2-3|TRBV28|-
ASSFPQTDTQY
>TRBJ2-7|TRBV28|-
ASSSVPYEQY
>TRBJ2-3|TRBV9|few
ASSISTDTQY
>TRBJ2-3|TRBV11-2|-
ASSLDQTDTQY
>TRBJ1-5|TRBV28|-
ASSTRQPQH
>TRBJ2-7|TRBV19|few
ASRSPGEQY
>TRBJ1-4|TRBV7-4|-
ASSPAPTTNEKLF
>TRBJ2-7|TRBV5-1|-
ASSLAGSYEQY
>TRBJ1-5|TRBV6-6|once
ASSLDTYGNQPQH
>TRBJ2-7|TRBV6-5|-
ASSRAYEQY
>TRBJ2-4|TRBV28|-
ASSFITRIQY
>TRBJ2-1|TRBV2|-
ASFNHNEQF
>TRBJ2-3|TRBV19|once
ASRGTDTQY
>TRBJ2-7|TRBV7-3|-
ASSPHPRYGEQY
>TRBJ2-3|TRBV21-1|-
ASSGVMATVMQDTQY
>TRBJ1-5|TRBV27|-
ASSGLIGNQPQH
>TRBJ1-1|TRBV6-5|-
ASGSWGPITEAF
>TRBJ2-7|TRBV6-6|-
ASTNPTPYEQY
>TRBJ2-3|TRBV27|-
ASSFLASDTQY
>TRBJ1-1|TRBV6-5|few
ASSYSNSGDTEAF
>TRBJ2-7|TRBV18|-
ASSSPYEQY
>TRBJ1-5|TRBV5-6|-
ASSSRGPGPQH
>TRBJ2-7|TRBV6-9|-
ASSTSYEQY
>TRBJ2-3|TRBV28|-
ASTRHPDTQY
>TRBJ2-3|TRBV27|few
ASSRYTDTQY
>TRBJ2-3|TRBV6-6|few
ASSYPHSGTDTQY
>TRBJ1-1|TRBV28|-
ASKIGNTEAF
>TRBJ2-3|TRBV7-3|once
ASSYGGTDTQY
>TRBJ1-1|TRBV5-1|-
ASSLDNEAF
>TRBJ2-3|TRBV10-3|-
AISPWGTDTQY
>TRBJ2-3|TRBV19|-
AVLADTQY
>TRBJ2-3|TRBV7-8|-
ASSLADTQY